These 15 T cell receptor beta chains originate from one sample sequenced in a study of regulatory T cells in long-lasting Graves disease. Combining iRepertoire HTBI primers with Arm-PCR of CDR3 regions, the authors built TCR beta libraries. TCRdb fed the multiplex PCR reads into MiXCR, producing one record per CDR3 protein. Among around 250,000 distinct CDR3 sequences, around 20% were seen once, and the ten largest hold about 15%. Time point reported: newly diagnosed GD, antithyroid drugs for less than 3 months. The TCR library was prepared using RNA isolated from PBMCs. The material was peripheral blood mononuclear cells (PBMCs), obtained at new diagnosis, from a patient treated with antithyroid drugs. These receptors all stem from a female donor with Graves disease.

This clonotype was detected many times. The J gene is TRBJ2-1, the V gene TRBV30, with D perhaps matching TRBD2 (5 bases). The V and J ends lost 3 bases and 8 bases respectively, with 20 bases between them. There are 15 residues in the CDR3. The germline CDR1 and CDR2 sequences are GTSNPN and SVGIG (reference sequence). In DNA, the CDR3 is TGTGCCTGGAGCCGACGCGGGCAACGAAGAGATGAGCAGTTCTTC. The encoded protein is CAWSRRGQRRDEQFF.

Points on this clonotype: A much larger clone is a single base away; this may be a read error. This chain connects TRBV3-1 to TRBJ2-7; D could derive from TRBD1 or TRBD2 (5 bases each). Germline lookup yields CDR1 LGHDT and CDR2 YNNKEL (reference sequence). The CDR3 length is 12 residues. The CDR3 protein is CAGSSEGYEQYF. For the CDR3, the DNA is TGTGCCGGCAGCTCAGAGGGGTACGAGCAGTACTTC.

This clonotype has at least ten counts. The genes are TRBV27 and TRBJ1-2, with a possible D match to TRBD1 (6 bases). The CDR3 runs 15 residues. The germline V gene has CDR1 MNHEY and CDR2 SMNVEV (reference sequence). The ends were cut back, 6 bases at V and 4 bases at J, with 18 bases in the middle. CDR3 sequence: CASSLGTPLVYGYTF. CDR3 DNA: TGTGCCAGCAGCCTCGGGACACCCCTTGTCTATGGCTACACCTTC.

This clonotype has a count of ten or more. The chain joins TRBV28 to TRBJ1-2; TRBD1 agrees at 10 bases. Germline values: CDR1 MDHEN, CDR2 SYDVKM. V lost 5 bases and J lost 8; bases outside the gene matches: 5. The length of the CDR3 is 13 residues. In nucleotides, the CDR3 is TGTGCCAGCAGTGAGACAGGGGGCCACGGCTACACCTTC. Translation: CASSETGGHGYTF.

This clonotype was counted ten times or more. The rearrangement uses TRBV5-5 and TRBJ2-2, with TRBD2 matching 8 bases. The CDR3 covers 16 residues. V lost 2 bases to trimming and J lost 2 bases; unmatched junction nucleotides: 5. Germline V gives CDR1 SGHKS, CDR2 YYEKEE (reference sequence). Written as DNA, the CDR3 is TGTGCCAGCAGCTTTAGCGGGACACTTAACACCGGGGAGCTGTTTTTT. It yields the protein CASSFSGTLNTGELFF.

This clonotype was seen only a few times. The chain uses TRBV12-3 or TRBV12-4 and TRBJ1-6; possible D gene TRBD1, 5 bases. The V end was cut by 4 bases, the J end by 9 bases, with 16 bases between. CDR3 length: 15 amino acids. The CDR3 sequence: CASSSQTVSFSPLHF. Written as DNA, the CDR3 is TGTGCCAGCAGTTCGCAGACAGTTAGTTTTTCACCCCTCCACTTT.

There are a few counts of this clonotype. This sequence joins TRBV4-3 and TRBJ2-1; TRBD2 agrees at 10 bases. The CDR3 contains 14 residues. Germline assignment: CDR1 LGHNA and CDR2 YSLEER. The V gene end was trimmed by 0 bases and the J gene end by 9 bases; junction bases not matched to a gene: 2. This CDR3 reads CASSQEAGGSEQFF. CDR3 DNA: TGCGCCAGCAGCCAAGAAGCGGGAGGGTCTGAGCAGTTCTTC.

This clonotype was found a few times. The rearrangement joins TRBV19 to TRBJ1-1; no definite D call. Trimming shortened V by 0 bases and J by 0 bases, and 2 bases separated the two germline ends. From germline, CDR1 is LNHDA and CDR2 SQIVND (reference sequence). The CDR3 contains 13 residues. CDR3 region: CASSIEVNTEAFF. DNA of the CDR3: TGTGCCAGTAGTATAGAGGTGAACACTGAAGCTTTCTTT.

This clonotype was picked up many times. This chain joins TRBV18 and TRBJ1-2, with a tentative D call TRBD1 (5 bases). V shed 2 bases and J shed 7 bases, with 8 bases lying between them. CDR1 and CDR2 (germline): KGHSH, LQKENI. The length of the CDR3 is 12 residues. The CDR3 here is CASSPSGPGYTF. CDR3 nucleotides: TGTGCCAGCTCACCATCGGGACCTGGCTACACCTTC. Variable domain in full (rest from reference TRBV18 and TRBJ1-2): NAGVMQNPRHLVRRRGQEARLRCSPMKGHSHVYWYRQLPEEGLKFMVYLQKENIIDESGMPKERFSAEFPKEGPSILRIQQVVRGDSAAYFCASSPSGPGYTFGSGTRLTVV.

This clonotype was seen many times. The chain couples TRBV7-2 to TRBJ2-1; unclear D gene. This CDR3 is built from 15 residues. Per germline, CDR1 SGHTA and CDR2 FQGNSA. V gave up 3 bases and J gave up 2 bases, with 11 bases separating them. CDR3 amino acids: CASSFKKKAYNEQFF. CDR3 coding DNA: TGTGCCAGCAGCTTTAAAAAGAAGGCCTACAATGAGCAGTTCTTC.

Here the CDR3 reads CASSLVSGHSYNEQFF. For the CDR3, the DNA is TGTGCCAGCAGCTTAGTTTCAGGGCACTCCTACAATGAGCAGTTCTTC. The V gene is TRBV11-2, the J gene TRBJ2-1; tentative D call: TRBD1 (5 bases). V was pared by 1 base and J by 0 bases, with 10 bases between. The CDR3 covers 16 residues. The germline V gene has CDR1 SGHAT and CDR2 FQNNGV. Complete variable domain (other parts from reference TRBV11-2 and TRBJ2-1): EAGVAQSPRYKIIEKRQSVAFWCNPISGHATLYWYQQILGQGPKLLIQFQNNGVVDDSQLPKDRFSAERLKGVDSTLKIQPAKLEDSAVYLCASSLVSGHSYNEQFFGPGTRLTVL.

The chain has TRBV2 and TRBJ1-2, with 9 bases fitting TRBD1. V lost 7 bases, J lost 9 bases, and 9 bases stayed unmatched. The CDR3 extends over 13 amino acids. From germline, CDR1 is SNHLY and CDR2 FYNNEI. The CDR3: CASNGGTGRSYTF. For the CDR3, the DNA is TGTGCCAGCAATGGAGGGACAGGGAGGAGCTACACCTTC. Supplemented by reference TRBV2 and TRBJ1-2, the full variable domain reads EPEVTQTPSHQVTQMGQEVILRCVPISNHLYFYWYRQILGQKVEFLVSFYNNEISEKSEIFDDQFSVERPDGSNFTLKIRSTKLEDSAMYFCASNGGTGRSYTFGSGTRLTVV.

Many counts were recorded for this clonotype. This chain uses TRBV10-3 with TRBJ1-1; unclear D gene. Per germline, CDR1 ENHRY and CDR2 SYGVKD. Deletions cut 0 bases from V and 8 bases from J, with 10 bases between. The CDR3 extends over 13 amino acids. CDR3 protein: CAISESGSPEAFF. For the CDR3, the DNA is TGTGCCATCAGTGAGTCGGGGTCCCCCGAAGCTTTCTTT.

This clonotype was observed a few times. The chain is built from TRBV5-1 and TRBJ2-5, with TRBD1 matching 8 bases. The length of the CDR3 is 16 residues. Germline-derived CDR1 and CDR2 are SGHRS and YFSETQ. V was clipped by 1 base and J by 5 bases; unmatched bases: 10. The CDR3 spells CASSLPPGGNWETQYF. CDR3 coding DNA: TGCGCCAGCAGCTTGCCCCCAGGGGGCAACTGGGAGACCCAGTACTTC.

In the case of this clonotype: A read error is the likely source, as a far larger clone sits one nucleotide away. The chain carries TRBV28 and TRBJ2-5, with a weak D call TRBD1 (5 bases). Judging by the DNA end, TRBJ2-1 fits better; the J call may be wrong. The germline V gene has CDR1 MDHEN and CDR2 SYDVKM. This CDR3 contains 17 residues. The DNA of the CDR3 is TGTGCCAGCAGTTCCTTACCCCGTGGACCTGAGGACAATGGGCAGTTCTTC. This gives the protein CASSSLPRGPEDNGQFF.